This section outlines one T cell receptor (beta chain) sequence together with its context. This specimen belongs to a study of blood T cell repertoires in COVID-19. Study-level background: Sample material is recorded as cDNA or gDNA derived from T cells, B-cell-depleted T cells, or PBMCs.

From germline, CDR1 is SEHNR and CDR2 FQNEAQ (reference sequence). This CDR3 region has 15 residues. The V end was cut by 5 bases, the J end by 7 bases, with 20 bases between. Participant age was about 18 to 89 years, and participants resided in 25 or so US areas. Participants reported their clinical history, and cohort assignment relied on those reports. In the original processing: Scientists estimated how many nucleated cells there were by amplifying reference gene primers. TCRdb's table, derived via immunoSEQ multiplex PCR, lists solely in-frame clones and lacks some. That table is the source of V, J and clone size, and D and trimming were worked out from the DNA. The sample shows around 450,000 clones, around 90% of them seen only once.

The sample consisted of PBMCs or T cells enriched from blood (not recorded which). The chain employs TRBV7-9 and TRBJ1-2, with D possibly matching TRBD1 (5 bases). This receptor was obtained from a young woman with acute COVID-19. The CDR3 DNA is TGTGCCAGCAGCCCCCCCAGACAGCCGATTGTTGGCTACACCTTC. Its translation is CASSPPRQPIVGYTF.